Listed here are 20 T cell receptor beta chains from one sample, sequenced in a study of response to subunit inactivated influenza vaccine. TCRdb reanalysed the RT-PCR reads using MiXCR and keeps one entry per CDR3 protein. The sample includes 450,000 to 600,000 distinct CDR3 sequences, 16% seen only once; the top ten take approximately 3%. Source: CD4+ T cells sorted from PBMCs, taken less than 30 months after vaccination. The receptors were gathered from a man between 50 and 69 years old who received an inactivated influenza vaccine.

The rearrangement links TRBV9 to TRBJ2-3, with D maybe TRBD1 (6 bases). The CDR3 is 14 residues long. Germline V gives CDR1 SGDLS, CDR2 YYNGEE. The ends were cut back, 3 bases at V and 4 bases at J, with 12 bases in the middle. The CDR3 DNA reads TGTGCCAGCAGCGCACACAGGGCGCCAGATACGCAGTATTTT. Its translation: CASSAHRAPDTQYF.

This clonotype was observed a few times. The V call is TRBV6-2 or TRBV6-3, the J call TRBJ2-7; D gene unclear. This CDR3 contains 14 residues. Germline V CDR1 and CDR2: MNHEY, SVGEGT. V was shortened by 2 bases and J by 3 bases, with 11 bases between the two germline ends. CDR3 in amino acids: CASSYGVGLYEQYF. The CDR3 DNA sequence: TGTGCCAGCAGTTACGGCGTAGGCCTCTACGAGCAGTACTTC.

The V and J genes are TRBV5-1 and TRBJ2-1; D is unclear. Germline-derived CDR1 and CDR2 are SGHRS and YFSETQ. Trimming stripped 5 bases from V and 9 bases from J, with 15 bases between. The CDR3 is made up of 13 amino acids. CDR3 in DNA: TGCGCCAGCAGAAGGGTGTCGTCGGGTGAGCAGTTCTTC. It codes for CASRRVSSGEQFF.

This chain connects TRBV7-9 to TRBJ2-5, with TRBD2 matching 13 bases. From germline, CDR1 is SEHNR and CDR2 FQNEAQ (reference sequence). The CDR3 is 16 residues long. J was trimmed by 4 bases and V by 6 bases; bases with no gene match: 8. In nucleotides, the CDR3 is TGTGCCAGCAGAACAGGACTAGCGGGAGAGTCAGAGACCCAGTACTTC. Residues: CASRTGLAGESETQYF. Looking up the rest from reference TRBV7-9 and TRBJ2-5 gives the full variable domain: DTGVSQNPRHKITKRGQNVTFRCDPISEHNRLYWYRQTLGQGPEFLTYFQNEAQLEKSRLLSDRFSAERPKGSFSTLEIQRTEQGDSAMYLCASRTGLAGESETQYFGPGTRLLVL.

This chain connects TRBV29-1 to TRBJ1-1; a possible D gene is TRBD1 (5 bases). V lost 4 bases, J lost 1 base, and 10 bases lay in between. The CDR3 sequence is 13 residues long. Germline lookup yields CDR1 SQVTM and CDR2 ANQGSEA. The CDR3 nucleotides are TGCAGCGTTGGGGGACGGGCGAACACTGAAGCTTTCTTT. Translating gives CSVGGRANTEAFF.

The rearrangement uses TRBV28 and TRBJ1-5; D remains unclear. CDR1 MDHEN and CDR2 SYDVKM come from the germline V gene. CDR3 length: 15 amino acids. Trimming took 2 bases from V and 4 from J, leaving 12 bases between them. CDR3 sequence: CASSLGILRNQPQHF. For the CDR3, the DNA is TGTGCCAGCAGTTTAGGAATACTGCGGAATCAGCCCCAGCATTTT.

This clonotype was seen a few times. The V gene is TRBV10-2, the J gene TRBJ2-1; TRBD2 matches at 7 bases. This CDR3 contains 15 residues. CDR1 is WSHSY, CDR2 SAAADI, per germline. Trimming at V came to 2 bases and at J to 4 bases, leaving 5 bases not matched to a gene. This chain's CDR3 is CASSEHGGMYNEQFF. The CDR3 coding sequence is TGCGCCAGCAGTGAGCACGGGGGGATGTACAATGAGCAGTTCTTC.

The J gene is TRBJ2-3, the V gene TRBV29-1; a weak D match, TRBD1 (6 bases). Germline loops: CDR1 SQVTM, CDR2 ANQGSEA. The V end was cut by 7 bases, the J end by 6 bases, with 14 bases between. The CDR3 has 12 residues. The CDR3 DNA is TGCAGCGGGGGGCGTAGGGCGGATACGCAGTATTTT. Its protein product is CSGGRRADTQYF.

The chain has TRBV28 and TRBJ2-7; TRBD1 matches at 7 bases. The J segment lost 3 bases and the V segment lost 2 bases, leaving 7 bases of the junction unmatched. Germline-derived CDR1 and CDR2 are MDHEN and SYDVKM. The CDR3 loop spans 15 amino acids. CDR3 region: CASSLAGTVIYEQYF. CDR3 DNA sequence: TGTGCCAGCAGTTTAGCCGGGACAGTGATCTACGAGCAGTACTTC.

Worth noting for this clonotype: At one of its ends the junction is not consistent with the germline gene, which may arise from a read error. This rearrangement joins TRBV5-5 to TRBJ1-3; a possible D gene is TRBD1 (6 bases). The CDR3 sequence is 13 residues long. Germline CDR1 and CDR2: SGHKS and YYEKEE (reference sequence). The CDR3 DNA sequence: TGTGCCAGCAACTTGGGGGCAGGGGACACCATATATTTT. Its protein is CASNLGAGDTIYF.

Comments on this clonotype: This may stem from a read error, because a much larger clone lies one nucleotide away. V and J are TRBV7-2 and TRBJ1-5; the D gene is possibly TRBD1 (5 bases). The germline V gene encodes CDR1 SGHTA and CDR2 FQGNSA. The CDR3 consists of 15 residues. The CDR3 reads CASSPRDGGNQHQHF. Written as DNA, the CDR3 is TGTGCCAGCAGCCCACGGGACGGGGGGAATCAGCACCAGCATTTT.

The chain recombines TRBV28 with TRBJ2-3; TRBD2 matches 10 bases. After removal of 6 bases from V and 6 bases from J, the junction contained 6 bases not matched to a gene. Germline V lookup: CDR1 MDHEN, CDR2 SYDVKM. This CDR3 has 14 residues. The CDR3 reads CASSPSGSLDTQYF. The CDR3 region has the DNA TGTGCCAGCAGCCCTAGCGGGAGCCTGGATACGCAGTATTTT.

The chain recombines TRBV19 with TRBJ2-1; 7 nucleotides line up with TRBD1. Per germline, CDR1 LNHDA and CDR2 SQIVND (reference sequence). The ends lost 6 bases at V and 0 bases at J; junction bases unmatched: 8. The CDR3 length is 16 residues. The CDR3 region is CASRKDRAPSYNEQFF. The CDR3 coding sequence is TGTGCCAGTAGAAAAGACAGGGCCCCCTCCTACAATGAGCAGTTCTTC.

This chain connects TRBV7-2 to TRBJ2-1, with D unclear. CDR3 length: 14 residues. The V gene's germline CDR1 is SGHTA and CDR2 FQGNSA. V was cut by 0 bases and J by 5 bases, with 8 bases left in between. The DNA of the CDR3 is TGTGCCAGCAGCTTAGCGCATGGGAACAATGAGCAGTTCTTC. Translated: CASSLAHGNNEQFF.

The chain links TRBV30 to TRBJ2-1; 9 positions agree with TRBD1. Trimming took 4 bases from V and 7 from J; bases not matched to a gene: 8. The germline V gene has CDR1 GTSNPN and CDR2 SVGIG (reference sequence). The CDR3 is made up of 14 amino acids. Here the CDR3 DNA reads TGTGCCTGGACCGACAGGGGGAAAACGAATGAGCAGTTCTTC. This sequence encodes CAWTDRGKTNEQFF.

The chain employs TRBV20-1 and TRBJ2-1, with D possibly being TRBD2 (5 bases). This CDR3 comprises 17 residues. V lost 3 bases and J lost 0, with 18 bases in between. Germline V gene sequence: CDR1 DFQATT, CDR2 SNEGSKA (reference sequence). CDR3 bases: TGCAGTGCTAGCCAGATCGGCGGGCAAAGCTCCTACAATGAGCAGTTCTTC. Protein sequence: CSASQIGGQSSYNEQFF.

J is TRBJ2-5 and V is TRBV3-1; 11 nucleotides match TRBD1. Unmatched junction bases numbered 8, after V lost 0 bases and J lost 5 bases. The CDR3 consists of 17 residues. Germline CDR1 LGHDT, CDR2 YNNKEL (reference sequence). The CDR3 DNA follows: TGTGCCAGCAGCCAAGATTGGACAGGGGGCGCTCGGGAGACCCAGTACTTC. Protein product: CASSQDWTGGARETQYF.

This clonotype has a handful of counts. The chain has TRBV7-2 and TRBJ1-3, with 8 nucleotides matching TRBD1. J gave up 4 bases and V 5 bases, and 4 bases lay outside the gene matches. The CDR3 consists of 14 residues. Germline V lookup: CDR1 SGHTA, CDR2 FQGNSA. CDR3 residues: CASSPRGPGNTIYF. CDR3 nucleotides: TGTGCCAGCAGCCCCAGGGGGCCCGGAAACACCATATATTTT.

In its sample, this clonotype was seen a few times. V gene TRBV7-9 combines with J gene TRBJ2-2; 9 bases fit TRBD1. V dropped 7 bases and J dropped 1; count of bases not matched to a gene: 4. Germline loops: CDR1 SEHNR, CDR2 FQNEAQ (reference sequence). The CDR3 has 15 amino acids. The CDR3, as DNA: TGTGCCAGCATAAGGGACAGGGTGAACACCGGGGAGCTGTTTTTT. It codes for CASIRDRVNTGELFF.

This rearrangement joins TRBV6-1 to TRBJ2-7; weak D call: TRBD2 (7 bases). The CDR3 runs to 14 residues. Trimming shortened V by 4 bases and J by 3 bases, and 13 bases separated the two germline ends. Germline lookup yields CDR1 MNHNS and CDR2 SASEGT. Written as DNA, the CDR3 is TGTGCCAGCAGTGTCAGGAGGGGGGGCTACGAGCAGTACTTC. This encodes CASSVRRGGYEQYF.